This T cell receptor (beta chain) was recovered during a study of cytomegalovirus exposure and HLA in healthy donors. Germline loops: CDR1 ENHRY, CDR2 SYGVKD. The CDR3 spans 14 residues. V gave up 10 bases and J gave up 1 base; unmatched junction bases: 6. On this clone: What it binds is not known.

The PCR was carried out with 60 Vbeta primers and 13 Jbeta primers. Repertoires were generated with immunoSEQ multiplex PCR, while TCRdb's copy carries only in-frame clones and drops some. The table records around 170,000 clones, roughly 80% of them present only once. The study, taken as a whole, reports: Common viral pathogens (according to a later analysis) appeared linked to several of the most significant clusters.

The V call is TRBV10-3, the J call TRBJ2-3; 9 bases match TRBD2. Sample: PBMCs. The TCR sequence derives from a man in his forties in good health and CMV-seropositive. CDR3 protein: CATRLAVGTDTQYF. CDR3 nucleotide sequence: TGTGCCACCCGACTAGCGGTGGGCACAGATACGCAGTATTTT.